This T cell receptor (beta chain) came from a study of blood T cell repertoires in COVID-19. Clones were sequenced by immunoSEQ multiplex PCR, and TCRdb holds only the in-frame ones, with some missing. The sample has more than 300,000 clones, just over 90% seen once; the top ten hold about 0.83%. The CDR3 consists of 14 residues. V lost 4 bases and J lost 4, with 11 bases in between. Per germline, CDR1 LGHDT and CDR2 YNNKEL (reference sequence). This TCR was sampled from a woman aged 40 to 50 who had been exposed to COVID-19. The chain couples TRBV3-1 (or the pseudogene TRBV3-2) to TRBJ1-5; D is possibly TRBD1 (6 bases). Sequencing was performed on PBMCs or T cells enriched from blood (not recorded which). CDR3 residues: CASSRDISNQPQHF. CDR3 nucleotides: TGTGCCAGCAGCCGGGACATATCGAATCAGCCCCAGCATTTT.